The rows below give T cell receptor beta chains drawn from one sample of a study of blood T cell repertoires in COVID-19. TCRdb's copy holds only in-frame clones and misses some; the assay was immunoSEQ multiplex PCR. The sample contains about 96,000 clones, 80% of which appear only once. Material: peripheral blood. The receptor set was obtained from a man aged 50 to 59 who had recovered from COVID-19. Both conserved end residues are part of each CDR3. The D gene is left open where the match is weak. Clone size is shown for a subset of rows, as once, few, many or a class of expanded clone.

TRBV10-3	TRBD2	TRBJ2-7	-	CATTSGGSSYEQYF	TGTGCCACCACAAGCGGGGGGAGCTCCTACGAGCAGTACTTC
TRBV7-2	-	TRBJ1-5	-	CASSLGMGGDQPQHF	TGTGCCAGCAGCTTAGGAATGGGAGGGGATCAGCCCCAGCATTTT
TRBV4-3	TRBD2	TRBJ2-2	-	CASSQEALSRGRAFSGELFF	TGCGCCAGCAGCCAAGAGGCCCTAAGCCGCGGGAGGGCCTTCAGCGGGGAGCTGTTTTTT
TRBV5-1	-	TRBJ2-1	-	CASSLDRLINEQFF	TGCGCCAGCAGCTTGGACAGGTTGATCAATGAGCAGTTCTTC
TRBV9	-	TRBJ1-2	-	CASSVGLGGGGNYGYTF	TGTGCCAGCAGCGTAGGATTGGGTGGAGGCGGGAACTATGGCTACACCTTC
TRBV5-6	TRBD1	TRBJ1-4	-	CASSYGTGAGEKLFF	TGTGCCAGCAGTTACGGGACAGGGGCGGGCGAAAAACTGTTTTTT
TRBV2	-	TRBJ1-1	-	CASRSRGEKPEAFF	TGTGCCAGCAGGAGCAGGGGCGAGAAACCTGAAGCTTTCTTT
TRBV7-2	TRBD2	TRBJ2-5	-	CASSSRAGGRIKTQYF	TGTGCCAGCAGCTCCCGAGCGGGGGGGCGAATAAAGACCCAGTACTTC
TRBV6-2/TRBV6-3	TRBD1	TRBJ2-3	few	CASSRYRGRGTDTQYF	TGTGCCAGCAGTCGCTACAGGGGTAGGGGCACAGATACGCAGTATTTT
TRBV10-3	TRBD1	TRBJ1-1	-	CATSRDRVMNTEAFF	TGTGCCACCAGCCGGGACAGGGTCATGAACACTGAAGCTTTCTTT
TRBV19	TRBD1	TRBJ1-1	-	CASNNRDRAKEAFF	TGTGCCAGTAATAACCGGGACAGGGCAAAGGAAGCTTTCTTT
TRBV21-1	-	TRBJ1-3	-	CASSKARRKGNTIYF	TGTGCCAGCAGCAAAGCGAGGAGGAAAGGAAACACCATATATTTT
TRBV4-1	TRBD2	TRBJ2-5	-	CASSQEPPSGQETQYF	TGCGCCAGCAGCCAAGAACCCCCTAGCGGCCAAGAGACCCAGTACTTC
TRBV6-5	-	TRBJ1-2	-	CASTRNRDSYGYTF	TGTGCCAGCACCCGGAACCGGGACTCCTATGGCTACACCTTC
TRBV28	-	TRBJ2-2	-	CASSFLTATGELFF	TGTGCCAGCAGTTTTTTAACAGCCACCGGGGAGCTGTTTTTT
TRBV6-5	-	TRBJ1-1	-	CASSSRQAMNTEAFF	TGTGCCAGCAGCTCAAGACAGGCTATGAACACTGAAGCTTTCTTT
TRBV7-2	TRBD1	TRBJ1-2	-	CASSQNTGGYGYTF	TGTGCCAGCAGCCAGAACACAGGGGGCTATGGCTACACCTTC
TRBV6-4	-	TRBJ2-3	few	CASSDSPGGTDTQYF	TGTGCCAGCAGTGACTCCCCCGGGGGCACAGATACGCAGTATTTT
TRBV12-3/TRBV12-4	-	TRBJ2-1	-	CASSFYSGNEQFF	TGTGCCAGCAGTTTTTATAGCGGCAATGAGCAGTTCTTC
TRBV7-9	-	TRBJ1-2	-	CASSLAGETYGYTF	TGTGCCAGCAGCTTGGCGGGGGAGACCTATGGCTACACCTTC
TRBV5-6	-	TRBJ1-1	-	CASSSLGRQGGEAFF	TGTGCCAGCAGCTCCCTTGGGCGCCAGGGTGGGGAAGCTTTCTTT
TRBV12-3/TRBV12-4	-	TRBJ1-4	-	CASSLGGHQFF	TGTGCCAGCAGTTTGGGCGGGCATCAGTTTTTT